This T cell receptor beta chain originates from a study of blood T cell repertoires in COVID-19. Concerning this clone itself: One end of the junction varies from germline; a read error may be responsible.

Sequencing was performed with immunoSEQ multiplex PCR; in TCRdb, only in-frame clones are kept and a portion is missing. The table shows around 200,000 clones, with about 83% occurring only once. Germline V gene sequence: CDR1 SGHTA, CDR2 FQGNSA. The CDR3 has 12 residues. The source is a man aged 60 to 69 who had recovered from COVID-19. Material for sequencing was peripheral blood. The chain recombines TRBV7-2 with TRBJ1-2; D possibly corresponds to TRBD1 (5 bases). DNA for the CDR3: TGTGCCAGCAGCTTAGCGGGGGAGGGCCTCCACTTC. Encoded protein: CASSLAGEGLHF.